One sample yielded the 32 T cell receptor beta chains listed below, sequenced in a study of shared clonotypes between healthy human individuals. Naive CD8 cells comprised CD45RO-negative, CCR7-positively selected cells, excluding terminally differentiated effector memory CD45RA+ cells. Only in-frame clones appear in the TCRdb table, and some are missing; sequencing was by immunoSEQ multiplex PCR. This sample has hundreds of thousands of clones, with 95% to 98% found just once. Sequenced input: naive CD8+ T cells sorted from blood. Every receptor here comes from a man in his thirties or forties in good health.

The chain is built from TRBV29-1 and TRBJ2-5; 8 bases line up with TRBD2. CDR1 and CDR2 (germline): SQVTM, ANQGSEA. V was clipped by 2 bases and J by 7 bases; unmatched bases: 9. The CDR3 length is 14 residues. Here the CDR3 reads CSVEPSGGFTTQYF. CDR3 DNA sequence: TGCAGCGTTGAACCATCGGGGGGGTTCACGACCCAGTACTTC.

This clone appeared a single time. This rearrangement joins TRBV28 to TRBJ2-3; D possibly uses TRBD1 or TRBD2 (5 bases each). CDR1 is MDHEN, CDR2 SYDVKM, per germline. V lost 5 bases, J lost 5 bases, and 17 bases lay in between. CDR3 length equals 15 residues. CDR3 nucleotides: TGTGCCAGCAGTATTGGGACCGCCGTGGAAGATACGCAGTATTTT. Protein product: CASSIGTAVEDTQYF.

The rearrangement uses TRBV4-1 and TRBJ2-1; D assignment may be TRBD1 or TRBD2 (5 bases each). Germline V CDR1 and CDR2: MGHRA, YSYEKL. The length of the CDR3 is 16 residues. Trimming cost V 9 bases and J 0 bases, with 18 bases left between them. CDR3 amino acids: CASTEGRASSYNEQFF. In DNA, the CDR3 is TGCGCCAGTACCGAGGGCAGGGCGAGCTCCTACAATGAGCAGTTCTTC.

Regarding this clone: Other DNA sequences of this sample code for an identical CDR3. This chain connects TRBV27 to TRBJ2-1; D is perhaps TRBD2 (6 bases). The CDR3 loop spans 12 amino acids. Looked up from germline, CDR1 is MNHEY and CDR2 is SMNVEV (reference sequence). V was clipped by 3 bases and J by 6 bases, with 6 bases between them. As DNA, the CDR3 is TGTGCCAGCAGTTTCGGGGGCAATGAGCAGTTCTTC. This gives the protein CASSFGGNEQFF.

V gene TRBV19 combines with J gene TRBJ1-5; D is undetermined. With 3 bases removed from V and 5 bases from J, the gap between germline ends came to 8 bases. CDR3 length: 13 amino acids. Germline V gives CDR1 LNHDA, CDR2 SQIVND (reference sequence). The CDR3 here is CASSISLYQPQHF. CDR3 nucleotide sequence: TGTGCCAGTAGTATCAGTCTTTATCAGCCCCAGCATTTT. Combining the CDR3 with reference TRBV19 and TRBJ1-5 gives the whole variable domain DGGITQSPKYLFRKEGQNVTLSCEQNLNHDAMYWYRQDPGQGLRLIYYSQIVNDFQKGDIAEGYSVSREKKESFPLTVTSAQKNPTAFYLCASSISLYQPQHFGDGTRLSIL.

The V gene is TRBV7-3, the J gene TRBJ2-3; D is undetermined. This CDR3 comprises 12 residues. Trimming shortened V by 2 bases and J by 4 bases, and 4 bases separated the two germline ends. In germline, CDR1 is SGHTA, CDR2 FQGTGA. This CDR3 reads CASSLAADTQYF. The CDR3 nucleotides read TGTGCCAGCAGCTTAGCAGCAGATACGCAGTATTTT.

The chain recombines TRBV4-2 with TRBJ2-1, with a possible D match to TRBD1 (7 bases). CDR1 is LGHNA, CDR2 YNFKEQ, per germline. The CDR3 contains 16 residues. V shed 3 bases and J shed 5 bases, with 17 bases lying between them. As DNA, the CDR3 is TGTGCCAGCAGCCAGGAAGGAGGGGGCAGGGACAATGAGCAGTTCTTC. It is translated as CASSQEGGGRDNEQFF.

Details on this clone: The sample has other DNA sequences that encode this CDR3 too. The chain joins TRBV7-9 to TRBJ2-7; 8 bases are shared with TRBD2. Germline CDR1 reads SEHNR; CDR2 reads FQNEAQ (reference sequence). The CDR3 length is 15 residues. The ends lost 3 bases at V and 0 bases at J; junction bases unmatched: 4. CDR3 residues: CASSLIAGSSYEQYF. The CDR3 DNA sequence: TGTGCCAGCAGCTTGATAGCGGGAAGCTCCTACGAGCAGTACTTC.

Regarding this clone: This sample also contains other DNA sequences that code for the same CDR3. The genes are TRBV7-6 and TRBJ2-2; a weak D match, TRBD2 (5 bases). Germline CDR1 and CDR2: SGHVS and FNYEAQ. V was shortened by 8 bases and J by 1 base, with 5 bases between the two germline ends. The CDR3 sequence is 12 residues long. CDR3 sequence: CASGRNTGELFF. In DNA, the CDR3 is TGTGCCAGCGGGAGGAACACCGGGGAGCTGTTTTTT.

The CDR3 nucleotides read TGCAGCGTTGAAGATAAGGGGGCGGGCACTGAAGCTTTCTTT. Amino acid sequence: CSVEDKGAGTEAFF. This chain joins TRBV29-1 and TRBJ1-1; 7 nucleotides line up with TRBD1. With 0 bases clipped from V and 4 bases from J, the junction kept 5 bases outside the gene matches. Germline loops: CDR1 SQVTM, CDR2 ANQGSEA. The CDR3 is 14 amino acids. Supplemented by reference TRBV29-1 and TRBJ1-1, the full variable domain reads SAVISQKPSRDICQRGTSLTIQCQVDSQVTMMFWYRQQPGQSLTLIATANQGSEATYESGFVIDKFPISRPNLTFSTLTVSNMSPEDSSIYLCSVEDKGAGTEAFFGQGTRLTVV.

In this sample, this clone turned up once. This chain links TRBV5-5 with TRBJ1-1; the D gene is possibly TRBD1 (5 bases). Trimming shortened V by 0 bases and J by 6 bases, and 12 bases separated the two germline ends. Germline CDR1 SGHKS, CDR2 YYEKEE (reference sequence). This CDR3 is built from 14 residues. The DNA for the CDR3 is TGTGCCAGCAGCTTGGTAGGGGCCACCCCTGAAGCTTTCTTT. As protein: CASSLVGATPEAFF.

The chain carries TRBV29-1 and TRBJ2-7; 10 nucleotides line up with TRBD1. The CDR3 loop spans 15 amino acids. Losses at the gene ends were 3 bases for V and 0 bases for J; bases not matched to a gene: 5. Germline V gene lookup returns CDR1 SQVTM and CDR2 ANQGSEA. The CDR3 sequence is CSVDGWTGGSYEQYF. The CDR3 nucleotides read TGCAGCGTTGACGGCTGGACAGGGGGCTCCTACGAGCAGTACTTC.

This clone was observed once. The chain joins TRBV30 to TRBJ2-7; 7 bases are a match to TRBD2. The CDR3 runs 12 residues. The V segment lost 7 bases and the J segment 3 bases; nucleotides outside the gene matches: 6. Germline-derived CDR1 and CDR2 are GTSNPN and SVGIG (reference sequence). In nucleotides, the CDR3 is TGTGCCTTCAGCGGGGTTAACTACGAGCAGTACTTC. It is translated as CAFSGVNYEQYF.

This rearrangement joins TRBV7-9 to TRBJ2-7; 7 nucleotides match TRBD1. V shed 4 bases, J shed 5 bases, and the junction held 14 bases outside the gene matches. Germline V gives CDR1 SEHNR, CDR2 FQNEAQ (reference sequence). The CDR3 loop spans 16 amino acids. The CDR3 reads CASSSLDRQVGHEQYF. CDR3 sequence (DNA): TGTGCCAGCAGCTCTCTGGACAGGCAAGTCGGCCACGAGCAGTACTTC. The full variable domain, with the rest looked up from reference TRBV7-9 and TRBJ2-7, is DTGVSQNPRHKITKRGQNVTFRCDPISEHNRLYWYRQTLGQGPEFLTYFQNEAQLEKSRLLSDRFSAERPKGSFSTLEIQRTEQGDSAMYLCASSSLDRQVGHEQYFGPGTRLTVT.

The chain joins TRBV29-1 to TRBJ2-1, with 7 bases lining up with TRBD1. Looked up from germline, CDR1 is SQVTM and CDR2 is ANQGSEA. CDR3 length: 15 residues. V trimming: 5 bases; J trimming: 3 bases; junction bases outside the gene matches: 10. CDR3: CSVSFPGQLYNEQFF. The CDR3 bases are TGCAGCGTTTCGTTCCCGGGACAGCTCTACAATGAGCAGTTCTTC.

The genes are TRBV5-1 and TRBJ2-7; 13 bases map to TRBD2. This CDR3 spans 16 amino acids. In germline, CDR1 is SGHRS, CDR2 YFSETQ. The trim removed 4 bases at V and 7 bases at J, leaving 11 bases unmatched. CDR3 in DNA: TGCGCCAGCAGCCCAAGGACTAGCGGGAGTTCCCAGGAGCAGTACTTC. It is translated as CASSPRTSGSSQEQYF.

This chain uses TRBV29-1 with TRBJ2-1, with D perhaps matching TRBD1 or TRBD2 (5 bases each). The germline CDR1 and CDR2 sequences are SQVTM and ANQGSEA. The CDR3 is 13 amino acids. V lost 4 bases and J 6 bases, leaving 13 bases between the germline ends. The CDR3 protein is CSVVGTDINEQFF. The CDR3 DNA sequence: TGCAGCGTTGTCGGGACGGACATCAATGAGCAGTTCTTC.

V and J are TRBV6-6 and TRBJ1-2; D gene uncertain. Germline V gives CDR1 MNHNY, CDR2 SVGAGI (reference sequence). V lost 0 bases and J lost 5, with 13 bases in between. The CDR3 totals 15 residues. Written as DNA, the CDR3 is TGTGCCAGCAGTTACTCTTTAGGCAGAAATTATGGCTACACCTTC. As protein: CASSYSLGRNYGYTF.

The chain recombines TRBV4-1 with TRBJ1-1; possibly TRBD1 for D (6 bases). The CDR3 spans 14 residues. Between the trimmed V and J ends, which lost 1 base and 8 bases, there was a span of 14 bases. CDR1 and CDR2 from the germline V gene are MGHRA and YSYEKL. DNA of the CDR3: TGCGCCAGCAGCCAAGTGGGGACACCCCAGGAAGCTTTCTTT. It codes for CASSQVGTPQEAFF.

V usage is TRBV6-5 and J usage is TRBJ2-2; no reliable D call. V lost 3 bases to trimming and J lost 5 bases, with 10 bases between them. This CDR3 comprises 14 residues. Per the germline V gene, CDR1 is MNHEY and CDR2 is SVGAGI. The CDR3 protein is CASSYSPGTGELFF. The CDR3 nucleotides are TGTGCCAGCAGTTATAGTCCTGGGACCGGGGAGCTGTTTTTT.

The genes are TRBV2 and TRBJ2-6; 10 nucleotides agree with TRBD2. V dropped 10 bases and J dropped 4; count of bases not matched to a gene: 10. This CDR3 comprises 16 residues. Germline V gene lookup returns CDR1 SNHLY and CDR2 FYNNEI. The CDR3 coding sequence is TGTGCCACAAGAAGCGGGAGGGCCGGAGGGGCCAACGTCCTGACTTTC. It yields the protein CATRSGRAGGANVLTF.

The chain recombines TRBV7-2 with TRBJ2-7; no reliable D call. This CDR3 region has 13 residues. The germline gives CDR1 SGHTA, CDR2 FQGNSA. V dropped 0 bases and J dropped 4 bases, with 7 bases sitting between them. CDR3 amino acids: CASSLAPRYEQYF. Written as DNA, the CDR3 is TGTGCCAGCAGCTTAGCGCCAAGATACGAGCAGTACTTC.

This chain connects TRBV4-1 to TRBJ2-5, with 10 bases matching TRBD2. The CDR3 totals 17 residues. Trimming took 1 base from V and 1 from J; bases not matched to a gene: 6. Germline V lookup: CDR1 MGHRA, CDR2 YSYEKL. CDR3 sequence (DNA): TGCGCCAGCAGCCAAGTTTTAGCGGGAGGACGCCAAGAGACCCAGTACTTC. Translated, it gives CASSQVLAGGRQETQYF.

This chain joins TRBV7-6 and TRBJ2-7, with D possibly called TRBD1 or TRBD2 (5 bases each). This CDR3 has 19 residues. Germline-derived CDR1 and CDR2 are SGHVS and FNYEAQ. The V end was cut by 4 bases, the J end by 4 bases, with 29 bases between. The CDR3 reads CASSSYNAPLGVNGYEQYF. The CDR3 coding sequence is TGTGCCAGCAGCTCCTACAATGCCCCACTAGGGGTTAATGGGTACGAGCAGTACTTC.

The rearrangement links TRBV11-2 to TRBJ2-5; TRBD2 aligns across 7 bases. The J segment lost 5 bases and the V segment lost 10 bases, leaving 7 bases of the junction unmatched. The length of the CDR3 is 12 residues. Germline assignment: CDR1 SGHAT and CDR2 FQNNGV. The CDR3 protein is CAIRAGRETQYF. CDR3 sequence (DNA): TGTGCCATCCGAGCGGGGCGGGAGACCCAGTACTTC. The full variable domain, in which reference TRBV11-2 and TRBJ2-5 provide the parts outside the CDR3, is EAGVAQSPRYKIIEKRQSVAFWCNPISGHATLYWYQQILGQGPKLLIQFQNNGVVDDSQLPKDRFSAERLKGVDSTLKIQPAKLEDSAVYLCAIRAGRETQYFGPGTRLLVL.

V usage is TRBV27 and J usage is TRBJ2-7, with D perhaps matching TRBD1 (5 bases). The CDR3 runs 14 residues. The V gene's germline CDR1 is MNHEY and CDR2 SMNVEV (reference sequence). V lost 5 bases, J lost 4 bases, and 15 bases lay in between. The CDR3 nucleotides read TGTGCCAGCAGTCTCAGACAGATCTATTACGAGCAGTACTTC. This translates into CASSLRQIYYEQYF.

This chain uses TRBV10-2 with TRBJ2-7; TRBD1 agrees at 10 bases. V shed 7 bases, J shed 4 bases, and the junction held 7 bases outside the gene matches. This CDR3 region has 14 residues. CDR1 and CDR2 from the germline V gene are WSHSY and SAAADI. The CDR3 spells CASKGQGGWYEQYF. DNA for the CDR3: TGCGCCAGCAAAGGACAGGGGGGTTGGTACGAGCAGTACTTC.

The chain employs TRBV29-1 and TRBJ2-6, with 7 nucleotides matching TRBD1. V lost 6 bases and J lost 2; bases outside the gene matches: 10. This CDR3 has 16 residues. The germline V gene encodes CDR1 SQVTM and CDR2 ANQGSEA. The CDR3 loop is CSVVSTGVPGANVLTF. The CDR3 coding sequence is TGCAGCGTCGTCTCTACAGGGGTGCCTGGGGCCAACGTCCTGACTTTC.

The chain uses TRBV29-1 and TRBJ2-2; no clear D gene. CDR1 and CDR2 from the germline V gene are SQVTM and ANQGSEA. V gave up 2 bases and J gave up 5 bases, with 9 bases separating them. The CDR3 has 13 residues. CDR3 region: CSVERADTGELFF. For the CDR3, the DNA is TGCAGCGTTGAAAGGGCAGATACCGGGGAGCTGTTTTTT.

This chain's CDR3 is CASSPMAGPGTQYF. The CDR3 DNA reads TGTGCCAGCAGCCCAATGGCAGGTCCCGGGACCCAGTACTTC. The V call is TRBV6-5, the J call TRBJ2-5; D unresolved. The V and J ends lost 6 bases and 7 bases respectively, with 18 bases between them. CDR1 and CDR2 (germline): MNHEY, SVGAGI. The CDR3 covers 14 residues.

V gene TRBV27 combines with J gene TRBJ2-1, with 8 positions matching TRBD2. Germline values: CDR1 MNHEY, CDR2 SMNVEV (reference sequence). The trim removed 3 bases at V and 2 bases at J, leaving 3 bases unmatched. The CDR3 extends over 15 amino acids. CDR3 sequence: CASSLTSVAYNEQFF. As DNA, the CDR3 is TGTGCCAGCAGTTTGACTAGCGTCGCCTACAATGAGCAGTTCTTC.

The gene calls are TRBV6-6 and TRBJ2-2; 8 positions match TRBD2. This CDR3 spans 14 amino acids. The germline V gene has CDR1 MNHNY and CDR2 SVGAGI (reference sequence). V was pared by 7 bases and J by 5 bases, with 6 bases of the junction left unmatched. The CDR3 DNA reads TGTGCCAGCATGACGGGACTAGTAACCGGGGAGCTGTTTTTT. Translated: CASMTGLVTGELFF.